The 24 T cell receptor beta chains presented below share a single source sample, sequenced in a study of T cell repertoires in cytomegalovirus infection. TCRdb reprocessed the reads via MiXCR and lists one record per CDR3 protein. Of about 52,000 distinct CDR3 sequences in the sample, around a fifth were seen once. These receptors lack a known antigen. Sequencing used CD8+ T cells from cultured PBMCs, obtained from culture after CMV antigen stimulation. These receptors were taken from a human donor in good health (CMV status not recorded). Some clones in this sample may be carry-over from other donors' samples.

This clonotype was detected only a few times. The gene calls are TRBV5-6 and TRBJ2-3; D is possibly TRBD1 (6 bases). The CDR3 consists of 13 residues. Trimming removed 3 bases from V and 4 bases from J, with 9 bases in between. Germline CDR1 reads SGHDT; CDR2 reads YYEEEE. CDR3 sequence (DNA): TGTGCCAGCAGCTATGGGGGCTCAGATACGCAGTATTTT. Translation: CASSYGGSDTQYF.

The chain combines TRBV7-3 with TRBJ2-2; 7 nucleotides match TRBD1. CDR1 and CDR2 from the germline V gene are SGHTA and FQGTGA. The trim removed 4 bases at V and 6 bases at J, leaving 14 bases unmatched. This CDR3 is 17 amino acids long. The CDR3 sequence: CASSSTGAREWSGELFF. CDR3 bases: TGTGCCAGCAGCTCAACAGGGGCCCGTGAGTGGTCCGGGGAGCTGTTTTTT.

This clonotype was detected a few times. The chain combines TRBV6-1 with TRBJ2-7; the match to TRBD2 covers 7 bases. Trimming took 2 bases from V and 1 from J; bases not matched to a gene: 14. Germline V gene data show CDR1 as MNHNS and CDR2 as SASEGT. The CDR3 runs 18 residues. The CDR3 nucleotides are TGTGCCAGCAGTGAAATGCCCCCCTCCCCGGGGGGTTCCTACGAGCAGTACTTC. Its protein is CASSEMPPSPGGSYEQYF.

The chain couples TRBV27 to TRBJ2-1, with 9 bases matching TRBD2. CDR1 and CDR2 (germline): MNHEY, SMNVEV (reference sequence). This CDR3 is 11 amino acids long. The CDR3 loop is CEAGGYNEQFF. The CDR3 DNA reads as TGTGAAGCGGGGGGCTACAATGAGCAGTTCTTC.

This clonotype turned up a few times. The chain joins TRBV6-1 to TRBJ2-1, with D maybe TRBD1 (5 bases). Per the germline V gene, CDR1 is MNHNS and CDR2 is SASEGT. Trimming stripped 3 bases from V and 5 bases from J, with 14 bases between. The CDR3 is 15 amino acids. The CDR3 loop reads CASSDWGPRNNEQFF. CDR3 in DNA: TGTGCCAGCAGTGATTGGGGCCCCCGCAACAATGAGCAGTTCTTC.

The chain employs TRBV6-6 and TRBJ2-3; 10 bases align to TRBD1. Germline V gene data show CDR1 as MNHNY and CDR2 as SVGAGI (reference sequence). CDR3 length: 15 residues. V was pared by 7 bases and J by 3 bases, with 7 bases of the junction left unmatched. The CDR3 coding sequence is TGTGCCAGCACCCACTGGACAGGGGGAACAGATACGCAGTATTTT. This codes for CASTHWTGGTDTQYF.

The chain couples TRBV7-2 to TRBJ2-3; D ambiguous. Trimming stripped 7 bases from V and 6 bases from J, with 11 bases between. The CDR3 contains 12 residues. CDR1 is SGHTA, CDR2 FQGNSA, per germline. The CDR3 region has the DNA TGTGCCAGCACTCCTATGGGGGATACGCAGTATTTT. This sequence encodes CASTPMGDTQYF.

This clonotype was recorded a few times. The chain uses TRBV7-8 and TRBJ2-2; D not certain. Germline loops: CDR1 SGHVS, CDR2 FQNEAQ. V was pared by 5 bases and J by 2 bases, with 6 bases between. The CDR3 has 13 residues. The CDR3: CASSDINTGELFF. The CDR3 nucleotides read TGTGCCAGCAGCGACATAAACACCGGGGAGCTGTTTTTT.

The J gene is TRBJ2-1, the V gene TRBV7-6; D remains unclear. V lost 4 bases and J 3 bases, leaving 4 bases between the germline ends. CDR1 and CDR2 from the germline V gene are SGHVS and FNYEAQ. This CDR3 has 12 amino acids. CDR3 residues: CASSSIYNEQFF. The DNA for the CDR3 is TGTGCCAGCAGCTCTATCTACAATGAGCAGTTCTTC. The whole variable domain, remainder taken from reference TRBV7-6 and TRBJ2-1, is GAGVSQSPRYKVTKRGQDVALRCDPISGHVSLYWYRQALGQGPEFLTYFNYEAQQDKSGLPNDRFSAERPEGSISTLTIQRTEQRDSAMYRCASSSIYNEQFFGPGTRLTVL.

This clonotype was seen more than once but under ten times. V is TRBV7-6 and J is TRBJ2-2, with D possibly TRBD1 on 6 matching bases. In germline, CDR1 is SGHVS, CDR2 FNYEAQ. V dropped 5 bases and J dropped 7 bases, with 14 bases sitting between them. The CDR3 consists of 14 residues. Written as DNA, the CDR3 is TGTGCCAGCAGCCGGGACATACGAAGCGGGGAGCTGTTTTTT. This gives the protein CASSRDIRSGELFF. The full variable domain, with the rest looked up from reference TRBV7-6 and TRBJ2-2, is GAGVSQSPRYKVTKRGQDVALRCDPISGHVSLYWYRQALGQGPEFLTYFNYEAQQDKSGLPNDRFSAERPEGSISTLTIQRTEQRDSAMYRCASSRDIRSGELFFGEGSRLTVL.

The V and J genes are TRBV6-1 and TRBJ2-3; no clear D gene. The CDR3 contains 13 residues. Germline assignment: CDR1 MNHNS and CDR2 SASEGT. Trimming pared 5 bases from V and 2 bases from J, leaving 8 bases between. For the CDR3, the DNA is TGTGCCAGCAGTTATCTTGTCACAGATACGCAGTATTTT. Amino acid sequence: CASSYLVTDTQYF.

The V gene is TRBV7-2, the J gene TRBJ1-6, with no clear D. Germline values: CDR1 SGHTA, CDR2 FQGNSA. V was shortened by 6 bases and J by 4 bases, with 13 bases between the two germline ends. The length of the CDR3 is 15 residues. The CDR3 loop is CASSRVGKYNSPLHF. As DNA, the CDR3 is TGTGCCAGCAGTAGGGTGGGGAAGTATAATTCACCCCTCCACTTT. The full variable domain, completed using reference TRBV7-2 and TRBJ1-6, is GAGVSQSPSNKVTEKGKDVELRCDPISGHTALYWYRQSLGQGLEFLIYFQGNSAPDKSGLPSDRFSAERTGGSVSTLTIQRTQQEDSAVYLCASSRVGKYNSPLHFGNGTRLTVT.

This clonotype was observed a few times. The junction does not match germline at one end; this may be a read error. The V gene is TRBV7-6, the J gene TRBJ2-1; tentative D call: TRBD2 (6 bases). Germline loops: CDR1 SGHVS, CDR2 FNYEAQ. This CDR3 is built from 15 residues. The CDR3 sequence: CASSLAWEVVNEQFF. CDR3 nucleotides: TGTGCCAGCAGCCTAGCCTGGGAGGTTGTCAATGAGCAGTTCTTC.

This clonotype was counted only a few times. The V call is TRBV27, the J call TRBJ2-5; 9 bases are shared with TRBD1. Germline trimming cut 3 bases from V and 4 bases from J; bases unmatched to any gene: 0. This CDR3 region has 13 residues. Germline V gene lookup returns CDR1 MNHEY and CDR2 SMNVEV (reference sequence). The CDR3 loop is CASSLGQGETQYF. The CDR3 DNA sequence: TGTGCCAGCAGTTTGGGACAGGGAGAGACCCAGTACTTC.

There are a few counts of this clonotype. As DNA, the CDR3 is TGCGCCAGCAGCCAAGATCCAGGGGGCAATCAGCCCCAGCATTTT. Its translation is CASSQDPGGNQPQHF. The V call is TRBV4-1, the J call TRBJ1-5; D possibly corresponds to TRBD1 (6 bases). Per the germline V gene, CDR1 is MGHRA and CDR2 is YSYEKL. V shed 0 bases and J shed 2 bases, with 8 bases lying between them. The CDR3 loop spans 15 amino acids.

The chain combines TRBV11-2 with TRBJ1-2; maybe TRBD1 (6 bases). The germline CDR1 and CDR2 sequences are SGHAT and FQNNGV. The CDR3 sequence is 17 residues long. Trimming pared 0 bases from V and 2 bases from J, leaving 16 bases between. The CDR3 here is CASSLDLTGGLNYGYTF. The CDR3 coding sequence is TGTGCCAGCAGCTTAGATCTAACGGGGGGCTTGAACTATGGCTACACCTTC.

This clonotype was observed at least ten times. The chain employs TRBV7-2 and TRBJ1-4; possibly TRBD1 for D (5 bases). Germline CDR1 reads SGHTA; CDR2 reads FQGNSA. Trimming stripped 1 base from V and 7 bases from J, with 10 bases between. CDR3 length: 14 amino acids. The CDR3 bases are TGTGCCAGCAGCTTAGAGGTCAGGGCTGAAAAACTGTTTTTT. Its translation is CASSLEVRAEKLFF.

The chain uses TRBV23-1 and TRBJ1-2, with 7 nucleotides matching TRBD1. TRBV23-1 is sorted into the ORF group, with uncertain function. Trimming cost V 0 bases and J 4 bases; bases outside gene matches: 8. The length of the CDR3 is 16 residues. CDR3 nucleotides: TGCGCCAGCAGTCAATCAGCGGCAGGGGGTGTCTATGGCTACACCTTC. Residues: CASSQSAAGGVYGYTF.

The V gene is TRBV12-3 or TRBV12-4, the J gene TRBJ2-7; D possibly corresponds to TRBD2 (5 bases). The CDR3 runs 12 residues. Trimming removed 4 bases at V and 3 bases at J, with 7 bases between. The CDR3 DNA is TGTGCCAGCAGTTCAGGACTCTACGAGCAGTACTTC. This sequence encodes CASSSGLYEQYF.

This clonotype was detected a few times. The chain carries TRBV12-3 or TRBV12-4 and TRBJ2-2; D remains unclear. There are 14 residues in the CDR3. Trimming left V 2 bases short and J 7 bases short, with 11 bases between. The CDR3 DNA is TGTGCCAGCAGTTTATCGGTATCGGACGGGGAGCTGTTTTTT. This codes for CASSLSVSDGELFF.

The rearrangement links TRBV7-6 to TRBJ2-7, with a possible D match to TRBD2 (6 bases). V lost 5 bases and J 2 bases, leaving 19 bases between the germline ends. This CDR3 spans 16 amino acids. Germline CDR1 SGHVS, CDR2 FNYEAQ. The CDR3: CASSGGLPYNPYEQYF. The CDR3 DNA follows: TGTGCCAGCAGCGGGGGACTGCCCTACAATCCCTACGAGCAGTACTTC.

V gene TRBV7-8 combines with J gene TRBJ2-5; D is unresolved. Germline assignment: CDR1 SGHVS and CDR2 FQNEAQ. V lost 4 bases and J 1 base, leaving 4 bases between the germline ends. This CDR3 is 12 amino acids long. As DNA, the CDR3 is TGTGCCAGCAGCTCGGCCCAAGAGACCCAGTACTTC. It encodes CASSSAQETQYF.

The J gene is TRBJ1-1, the V gene TRBV28, with 7 bases aligning to TRBD1. This CDR3 is built from 17 residues. The V gene end was trimmed by 4 bases and the J gene end by 7 bases; junction bases not matched to a gene: 18. Looked up from germline, CDR1 is MDHEN and CDR2 is SYDVKM. The CDR3 is CASSSLKQGRTTREAFF. CDR3 bases: TGTGCCAGCAGTTCTCTGAAACAGGGGCGAACGACGCGTGAAGCTTTCTTT.

This chain connects TRBV9 to TRBJ2-1; D remains unclear. V was shortened by 4 bases and J by 8 bases, with 10 bases between the two germline ends. Germline lookup yields CDR1 SGDLS and CDR2 YYNGEE. The CDR3 has 12 residues. Here the CDR3 DNA reads TGTGCCAGCAGCCCCATTGGGGATGAGCAGTTCTTC. Translated, it gives CASSPIGDEQFF. Using reference TRBV9 and TRBJ2-1 for the parts outside the CDR3, the full variable domain is DSGVTQTPKHLITATGQRVTLRCSPRSGDLSVYWYQQSLDQGLQFLIQYYNGEERAKGNILERFSAQQFPDLHSELNLSSLELGDSALYFCASSPIGDEQFFGPGTRLTVL.